The entry below gives a single T cell receptor beta chain sequence along with its context. Its antigen is unknown. Sequencing was at survey level. Some clones are missing from TCRdb's copy, which holds only in-frame ones; the method was immunoSEQ multiplex PCR. The table records tens of thousands of clones, around 93% of them present only once. CDR1 is SEHNR and CDR2 is FQNEAQ in the germline V gene (reference sequence). Deletions cut 0 bases from V and 9 bases from J, with 9 bases between. The CDR3 is 13 amino acids. The source of the sample is a study of multiple sclerosis patients with progressive multifocal leukoencephalopathy. Time point given: before natalizumab initiation. Whole-study findings and limits: Less diverse TRB repertoires were suggested in most PML patients.

The V and J genes are TRBV7-9 and TRBJ2-1, with D maybe TRBD2 (6 bases). Sequences were obtained from PBMCs. This clonotype was obtained from a man between 25 and 39 years old with multiple sclerosis. CDR3 nucleotides: TGTGCCAGCAGCTTAGCAGTGGGAGGTGAGCAGTTCTTC. Translating it yields CASSLAVGGEQFF.